The present TCR beta chain was sequenced within a study of CXCR3-negative and CXCR3-positive naive CD8 T cells. About this clonotype itself: No antigen is known for it.

Study-wide points: The TRB CDR3s that CXCR3-positive naive cells carried were more hydrophobic than those of CXCR3-negative naive cells.

Researchers prepared the TRB cDNA libraries using 5' RACE with UMI labels. TCRdb reanalyzed the 5' RACE reads, giving one entry per CDR3 protein sequence and no DNA. The sample shows some 150,000 distinct CDR3 sequences, and 0.45% to 0.55% sits with its ten largest clones. CDR3 length equals 13 residues. Germline V gene data show CDR1 as MDHEN and CDR2 as SYDVKM. The source material was naive CXCR3+ CD8+ T cells from blood. Sample subset: CD45RO-CCR7+CD27+CD95- naive CD8+ T cells expressing CXCR3 (TNR3+). This sequence was found in a human donor in good health. Some clones in this sample may be carry-over from other donors' samples. This chain links TRBV28 with TRBJ2-7; as DNA is missing, the TRBD1 call by TCRdb cannot be tested. The CDR3 region is CASSLGAIGEQYF.